The 14 T cell receptor beta chains presented below share a single source sample, sequenced in a study of shared clonotypes between healthy human individuals. The table came from immunoSEQ multiplex PCR; TCRdb's copy has only in-frame clones and leaves some out. The sample holds more than 2 million clones, 95% seen once. The sequenced sample consisted of naive CD4+ T cells sorted from blood. This sample's subset: CD45RA+ positively selected. The source is a young man in good health.

CDR3 sequence reads: CAISTTGGPYGYTF. The CDR3 DNA is TGTGCCATCAGTACGACAGGGGGACCCTATGGCTACACCTTC. This sequence joins TRBV10-3 and TRBJ1-2; 9 positions agree with TRBD1. This CDR3 region has 14 residues. V trimming: 5 bases; J trimming: 4 bases; junction bases outside the gene matches: 5. CDR1 ENHRY and CDR2 SYGVKD come from the germline V gene.

This rearrangement joins TRBV5-1 to TRBJ1-1; 7 nucleotides match TRBD1. V dropped 4 bases and J dropped 0; count of bases not matched to a gene: 12. The CDR3 spans 17 residues. Germline V gene sequence: CDR1 SGHRS, CDR2 YFSETQ. The CDR3 DNA is TGCGCCAGCAGCACTGGGACAGCCGTCTTAATGAACACTGAAGCTTTCTTT. Amino acid sequence: CASSTGTAVLMNTEAFF.

This chain connects TRBV6-5 to TRBJ2-7; 7 bases are shared with TRBD2. V lost 5 bases to trimming and J lost 4 bases; unmatched junction nucleotides: 8. The germline gives CDR1 MNHEY, CDR2 SVGAGI. This CDR3 is 14 amino acids long. The CDR3 loop reads CASSQAGRMYEQYF. In nucleotides, the CDR3 is TGTGCCAGCAGTCAAGCGGGAAGAATGTACGAGCAGTACTTC.

The chain recombines TRBV14 with TRBJ2-7, with D unclear. This CDR3 has 13 amino acids. V gave up 4 bases and J gave up 3 bases, with 10 bases separating them. CDR1 and CDR2 (germline): SGHDN, FVKESK. The CDR3 here is CASSPRVNYEQYF. The CDR3 DNA sequence: TGTGCCAGCAGCCCAAGGGTGAACTACGAGCAGTACTTC.

Worth noting for this clone: The sample has other DNA sequences that encode this CDR3 too. This rearrangement joins TRBV7-8 to TRBJ2-5; 7 bases line up with TRBD2. CDR3 length: 16 amino acids. The ends lost 0 bases at V and 2 bases at J; junction bases unmatched: 6. Germline values: CDR1 SGHVS, CDR2 FQNEAQ. The CDR3 here is CASSLAGGRGQETQYF. DNA for the CDR3: TGTGCCAGCAGCTTAGCGGGAGGGCGGGGTCAAGAGACCCAGTACTTC.

The chain couples TRBV2 to TRBJ2-7; D may be TRBD1 or TRBD2 (5 bases each). The CDR3 runs 12 residues. Germline CDR1 and CDR2: SNHLY and FYNNEI. V lost 6 bases and J lost 6, with 12 bases in between. CDR3: CASRITGPEQYF. DNA of the CDR3: TGTGCCAGCAGAATCACGGGGCCCGAGCAGTACTTC.

V gene TRBV30 combines with J gene TRBJ2-7; TRBD1 is a possible D gene (6 bases). This CDR3 comprises 14 residues. The V and J ends lost 3 bases and 1 base respectively, with 13 bases between them. Germline-derived CDR1 and CDR2 are GTSNPN and SVGIG (reference sequence). In DNA, the CDR3 is TGTGCCTGGAGGTCGGGCAGGGGTTCCTACGAGCAGTACTTC. It is translated as CAWRSGRGSYEQYF. Full variable domain (rest looked up from reference TRBV30 and TRBJ2-7): SQTIHQWPATLVQPVGSPLSLECTVEGTSNPNLYWYRQAAGRGLQLLFYSVGIGQISSEVPQNLSASRPQDRQFILSSKKLLLSDSGFYLCAWRSGRGSYEQYFGPGTRLTVT.

Concerning this clone itself: This CDR3 is also generated by other DNA sequences in the sample. The rearrangement uses TRBV30 and TRBJ2-7, with D perhaps TRBD1 or TRBD2 (6 bases each). Between the trimmed V and J ends, which lost 0 bases and 0 bases, there was a span of 12 bases. CDR1 and CDR2 (germline): GTSNPN, SVGIG (reference sequence). The CDR3 is 15 residues long. CDR3 protein: CAWSVLGGPSYEQYF. CDR3 coding DNA: TGTGCCTGGAGTGTACTTGGGGGGCCCTCCTACGAGCAGTACTTC. The variable domain in full, with the rest retrieved from reference TRBV30 and TRBJ2-7, is SQTIHQWPATLVQPVGSPLSLECTVEGTSNPNLYWYRQAAGRGLQLLFYSVGIGQISSEVPQNLSASRPQDRQFILSSKKLLLSDSGFYLCAWSVLGGPSYEQYFGPGTRLTVT.

The J gene is TRBJ2-7, the V gene TRBV7-2; 10 bases are shared with TRBD1. The CDR3 is made up of 15 amino acids. Germline-derived CDR1 and CDR2 are SGHTA and FQGNSA. The V gene end was trimmed by 4 bases and the J gene end by 3 bases; junction bases not matched to a gene: 6. CDR3 sequence reads: CASSSPDRGNYEQYF. Written as DNA, the CDR3 is TGTGCCAGCAGCTCCCCGGACAGGGGGAACTACGAGCAGTACTTC.

V is TRBV6-6 and J is TRBJ1-4, with a weak D call TRBD1 (6 bases). CDR1 and CDR2 (germline): MNHNY, SVGAGI (reference sequence). V lost 3 bases and J lost 4, with 12 bases in between. The CDR3 consists of 15 residues. CDR3 loop: CASSYYGRGNEKLFF. CDR3 DNA sequence: TGTGCCAGCAGTTATTACGGCAGGGGTAATGAAAAACTGTTTTTT.

This chain joins TRBV10-3 and TRBJ1-1; D gene uncertain. CDR1 is ENHRY, CDR2 SYGVKD, per germline. The V end was cut by 4 bases, the J end by 6 bases, with 9 bases between. The CDR3 length is 12 residues. The DNA for the CDR3 is TGTGCCATCAGTGGGGTAAGCGCTGAAGCTTTCTTT. This sequence encodes CAISGVSAEAFF.

The chain has TRBV29-1 and TRBJ1-2; D is possibly TRBD1 (5 bases). Trimming removed 5 bases at V and 5 bases at J, with 15 bases between. This CDR3 is 13 amino acids long. Per the germline V gene, CDR1 is SQVTM and CDR2 is ANQGSEA. DNA of the CDR3: TGCAGCGTTCCCACTGGGGGGAAGTATGGCTACACCTTC. It translates to CSVPTGGKYGYTF.

This chain connects TRBV27 to TRBJ2-5, with TRBD1 matching 8 bases. The CDR3 sequence is 14 residues long. Germline V gene sequence: CDR1 MNHEY, CDR2 SMNVEV (reference sequence). With V trimmed by 8 bases and J by 1 base, 6 bases remained unmatched. The CDR3 DNA sequence: TGTGCCAGCGCTCGACAGGGGCTCCAAGAGACCCAGTACTTC. Translating it yields CASARQGLQETQYF.

The V and J genes are TRBV6-5 and TRBJ2-3; D may correspond to TRBD1 or TRBD2 (5 bases each). CDR3 length equals 15 residues. V lost 1 base and J 0 bases, leaving 8 bases between the germline ends. Germline V gene sequence: CDR1 MNHEY, CDR2 SVGAGI. The CDR3 spells CASSYWGTSTDTQYF. For the CDR3, the DNA is TGTGCCAGCAGTTACTGGGGGACGAGCACAGATACGCAGTATTTT.